This T cell receptor (beta chain) originates from a study of radiotherapy plus CTLA-4 blockade in lung cancer. Germline assignment: CDR1 SEHNR and CDR2 FQNEAQ (reference sequence). The CDR3 spans 15 residues. J lost 5 bases, V lost 8 bases, and 10 bases had no gene match. Assay used: immunoSEQ multiplex PCR; TCRdb lists only in-frame clones, some missing. The sample has tens of thousands of clones; around 75% are singletons. V is TRBV7-9 and J is TRBJ2-1, with 9 bases identical to TRBD2. The sample in question was peripheral blood, obtained from a patient treated with radiotherapy plus ipilimumab. The sequence was obtained from a human donor with non-small cell lung cancer who had a complete response to radiotherapy plus ipilimumab. The CDR3 here is CASAPAGGANNEQFF. The CDR3 region has the DNA TGTGCCAGCGCTCCAGCGGGAGGTGCGAACAATGAGCAGTTCTTC.